Listed below are T cell receptor beta chains from one sample, sequenced in a study of blood T cell repertoires in COVID-19. The data were produced by immunoSEQ multiplex PCR, yet TCRdb's version contains in-frame clones alone and is incomplete. Among about 160,000 clones listed, almost 85% were seen once. Sample: peripheral blood. The receptors stem from a human donor with acute or convalescent COVID-19. The donor label of this sample is uncertain. The CDR3 runs from the conserved cysteine through the conserved F or W. The D gene is left open where the match is weak.

V	D	J	CDR3
TRBV7-2	NA	TRBJ1-4	CASSFSRRNEKLFF
TRBV27	TRBD1	TRBJ1-3	CASSRRGTGDFSGNTIYF
TRBV29-1	TRBD1	TRBJ2-7	CSVEQGAYEQYF
TRBV19	TRBD1	TRBJ2-7	CASSIGGQGAREQYF
TRBV11-2	NA	TRBJ1-3	CASSLWTGEGNTIYF
TRBV20-1	TRBD2	TRBJ2-5	CSASLTGTSETQYF
TRBV21-1	NA	TRBJ1-5	CASSSTRTQGFGYSNQPQHF
TRBV29-1	NA	TRBJ1-2	CSVHRMGRGYGYTF
TRBV30	NA	TRBJ1-1	CAWSVRGRGEAFF
TRBV5-5	TRBD2	TRBJ2-1	CASSQTSGGASEQFF
TRBV5-1	TRBD1	TRBJ2-5	CASSRGQGAPETQYF
TRBV15	TRBD1	TRBJ2-7	CATSRPNRGSVTYEQYF
TRBV14	TRBD2	TRBJ2-4	CASSPTSGGSIQYF
TRBV5-4	NA	TRBJ1-1	CASSSGGTEAFF
TRBV5-5	TRBD1	TRBJ1-2	CASSLGQGMYGYTF
TRBV14	TRBD1	TRBJ2-5	CASSPQGWETQYF
TRBV9	NA	TRBJ1-6	CASSVQGENSPLHF
TRBV7-9	TRBD2	TRBJ2-3	CASSLVYATSGETDTQYF
TRBV7-2	TRBD1	TRBJ2-2	CASSTRDRPTGELFF
TRBV6-1	TRBD2	TRBJ2-3	CASSETGRAGGGTDTQYF
TRBV5-1	NA	TRBJ2-1	CASRREVVDSYNEQFF
TRBV4-3	TRBD1	TRBJ2-5	CASSPFGGQGDYETQYF